A selection of T cell receptor beta chains follows, all from one sample in a study of cytomegalovirus exposure and HLA in healthy donors. Produced via immunoSEQ multiplex PCR; TCRdb's table is partial and in-frame only. The sample contains under 200,000 clones, 75% to 95% of which appear only once. The sequencing input was PBMCs. Source of these receptors: a woman between 18 and 30 years old in good health and CMV-seropositive. The CDR3 runs from the conserved cysteine through the conserved F or W. The D gene is left open where the match is weak. Clone size is stated in some rows and not others, as once, few, many or a class when expanded.

.	TRBV29-1	TRBJ2-3	.	CSVVDKQDTQYF	TGCAGCGTTGTTGATAAGCAAGATACGCAGTATTTT
few	TRBV18	TRBJ2-3	TRBD2	CASSPSSGRSADTQYF	TGTGCCAGCTCACCCTCTAGCGGGAGGAGCGCAGATACGCAGTATTTT
.	TRBV2	TRBJ1-1	.	CASSAWQGGTEAFF	TGTGCCAGCAGTGCTTGGCAGGGCGGCACTGAAGCTTTCTTT
.	TRBV4-2	TRBJ2-3	TRBD2	CASSPIAGGSTDTQYF	TGTGCCAGCAGCCCAATAGCGGGAGGCAGCACAGATACGCAGTATTTT
.	TRBV5-1	TRBJ1-2	TRBD1	CASSSGDRGRRNYGYTF	TGCGCCAGCAGCTCGGGGGACAGGGGCAGAAGAAACTATGGCTACACCTTC
.	TRBV5-6	TRBJ1-1	TRBD1	CASIRTGGEASRTEAFF	TGTGCCAGCATACGGACAGGGGGCGAGGCTAGTCGGACTGAAGCTTTCTTT
.	TRBV9	TRBJ2-2	.	CASSTGWTVDGELFF	TGTGCCAGCAGCACAGGGTGGACAGTTGACGGGGAGCTGTTTTTT
.	TRBV7-9	TRBJ2-3	.	CASSSSGLTDTQYF	TGTGCCAGCAGCTCCTCAGGCCTCACAGATACGCAGTATTTT
.	TRBV6-1	TRBJ1-5	.	CASSAVKGSYQPQHF	TGTGCCAGCAGTGCTGTGAAGGGGTCCTATCAGCCCCAGCATTTT
.	TRBV6-5	TRBJ2-1	.	CASSYSGGEQFF	TGTGCCAGCAGTTACTCAGGGGGTGAGCAGTTCTTC
.	TRBV7-2	TRBJ2-1	.	CASSLSPNEQFF	TGTGCCAGCAGCTTGAGCCCCAATGAGCAGTTCTTC
.	TRBV27	TRBJ1-1	TRBD1	CASSRAGGMNTEAFF	TGTGCCAGCAGTCGGGCAGGGGGCATGAACACTGAAGCTTTCTTT
.	TRBV7-3	TRBJ2-3	TRBD2	CASSLTGGSTDTQYF	TGTGCCAGCAGCTTAACGGGGGGGAGCACAGATACGCAGTATTTT
.	TRBV6-1	TRBJ2-7	.	CASSEAHPARYEQYF	TGTGCCAGCAGTGAAGCTCACCCAGCGCGGTACGAGCAGTACTTC
.	TRBV19	TRBJ2-2	TRBD2	CASSGRFAGTSGANTGELFF	TGTGCCAGTAGTGGCCGTTTTGCCGGGACTAGCGGGGCGAACACCGGGGAGCTGTTTTTT
.	TRBV27	TRBJ2-1	TRBD2	CASSQTSGLYNEQFF	TGTGCCAGCAGTCAGACTAGCGGGCTTTACAATGAGCAGTTCTTC
once	TRBV5-4	TRBJ2-5	TRBD2	CASSLRGTNQETQYF	TGTGCCAGCAGCCTGAGAGGGACTAACCAAGAGACCCAGTACTTC
.	TRBV29-1	TRBJ1-2	.	CSVVLQVEANYGYTF	TGCAGCGTTGTCCTACAGGTCGAGGCCAACTATGGCTACACCTTC
.	TRBV29-1	TRBJ2-3	.	CSVELRWRDTQYF	TGCAGCGTTGAACTCCGCTGGAGAGATACGCAGTATTTT
.	TRBV4-2	TRBJ1-2	TRBD1	CASSRGTDYGYTF	TGTGCCAGCAGCCGAGGGACAGACTATGGCTACACCTTC
.	TRBV9	TRBJ2-1	TRBD1	CASSAPTGYGEQFF	TGTGCCAGCAGCGCCCCGACAGGGTATGGTGAGCAGTTCTTC
.	TRBV27	TRBJ2-1	TRBD1	CASGQGSDSYNEQFF	TGTGCCAGCGGACAGGGAAGCGACTCCTACAATGAGCAGTTCTTC
.	TRBV7-3	TRBJ2-1	TRBD1	CASSLRGRGPSKDEQFF	TGTGCCAGCAGCTTAAGGGGCAGGGGGCCATCTAAGGATGAGCAGTTCTTC
once	TRBV6-5	TRBJ2-3	TRBD2	CASKSLADTDTQYF	TGTGCCAGCAAAAGTCTAGCGGACACAGATACGCAGTATTTT
.	TRBV29-1	TRBJ1-1	.	CSVDRGNTEAFF	TGCAGCGTTGACAGGGGGAACACTGAAGCTTTCTTT
.	TRBV6-6	TRBJ2-7	TRBD1	CASRPRGQDRYEQYF	TGTGCCAGCAGACCCAGGGGACAGGACCGCTACGAGCAGTACTTC
.	TRBV28	TRBJ2-5	TRBD1	CASSFVTTGETQYF	TGTGCCAGCAGTTTTGTGACGACAGGGGAGACCCAGTACTTC
.	TRBV6-6	TRBJ1-3	TRBD1	CASSLGTAGNTIYF	TGTGCCAGCAGCCTCGGGACAGCTGGAAACACCATATATTTT
.	TRBV4-3	TRBJ2-6	.	CASSQDPQGGANVLTF	TGCGCCAGCAGCCAAGATCCACAGGGTGGGGCCAACGTCCTGACTTTC
once	TRBV4-2	TRBJ2-1	TRBD2	CASSQVGTSGSSDEQFF	TGTGCCAGCAGCCAGGTCGGGACTAGCGGGAGTAGTGATGAGCAGTTCTTC
.	TRBV6-5	TRBJ1-1	.	CASGALGARNTEAFF	TGTGCCAGCGGGGCCCTGGGGGCGAGGAACACTGAAGCTTTCTTT
.	TRBV29-1	TRBJ2-1	TRBD2	CSADWTSGGYYNEQFF	TGCAGCGCCGACTGGACTAGCGGGGGCTACTACAATGAGCAGTTCTTC
.	TRBV7-9	TRBJ2-7	.	CASSPAVGVMHEQYF	TGTGCCAGCAGCCCAGCCGTAGGGGTTATGCACGAGCAGTACTTC
.	TRBV7-9	TRBJ1-5	.	CASSLAAGSNQPQHF	TGTGCCAGCAGCTTAGCGGCGGGTTCCAATCAGCCCCAGCATTTT
.	TRBV21-1	TRBJ2-5	.	CASKPGHRQETQYF	TGTGCCAGCAAGCCGGGACACCGCCAAGAGACCCAGTACTTC
.	TRBV21-1	TRBJ2-7	.	CASSKQGTNNEQYF	TGTGCCAGCAGCAAACAGGGGACCAACAACGAGCAGTACTTC
.	TRBV19	TRBJ1-1	.	CATSRRGMNTEAFF	TGTGCCACCAGTCGGAGGGGAATGAACACTGAAGCTTTCTTT
.	TRBV11-3	TRBJ2-3	.	CASSFSFGGNDADTQYF	TGTGCCAGCAGCTTCTCCTTCGGCGGGAACGACGCAGATACGCAGTATTTT
.	TRBV27	TRBJ2-7	.	CASSLSGGSSYEQYF	TGTGCCAGCAGTTTATCAGGGGGATCTTCCTACGAGCAGTACTTC
.	TRBV7-9	TRBJ1-1	.	CASSHSPQGYSNTEAFF	TGTGCCAGCAGCCATTCCCCGCAGGGATACTCGAACACTGAAGCTTTCTTT
.	TRBV6-1	TRBJ1-1	.	CASSEGAGEGTEAFF	TGTGCCAGCAGTGAAGGGGCAGGGGAGGGCACTGAAGCTTTCTTT
.	TRBV2	TRBJ2-7	.	CASSEWGGGGLDVYEQYF	TGTGCCAGCAGTGAATGGGGTGGAGGGGGCCTCGATGTCTACGAGCAGTACTTC
.	TRBV9	TRBJ2-1	.	CASSVDQAPNEQFF	TGTGCCAGCAGCGTAGATCAAGCTCCGAATGAGCAGTTCTTC
few	TRBV6-5	TRBJ1-5	TRBD1	CASSRDRVHQPQHF	TGTGCCAGCAGTCGGGACAGGGTACACCAGCCCCAGCATTTT
.	TRBV27	TRBJ2-2	TRBD1	CASRLQGAHTGELFF	TGTGCCAGCAGATTACAGGGGGCACACACCGGGGAGCTGTTTTTT
.	TRBV20-1	TRBJ2-1	.	CSATVHEQFF	TGCAGTGCTACCGTCCATGAGCAGTTCTTC
.	TRBV6-1	TRBJ2-2	TRBD1	CASSPQGRTGELFF	TGTGCCAGCAGCCCACAGGGGAGAACCGGGGAGCTGTTTTTT
.	TRBV19	TRBJ1-2	.	CASSIRVQGGYTF	TGTGCCAGTAGTATTCGTGTTCAGGGGGGCTACACCTTC
.	TRBV4-3	TRBJ1-5	TRBD1	CASSLGQGAHQPQHF	TGCGCCAGCAGCCTCGGACAGGGGGCGCATCAGCCCCAGCATTTT
.	TRBV4-1	TRBJ2-5	.	CASSQELPAGKETQYF	TGCGCCAGCAGCCAAGAACTACCCGCAGGGAAAGAGACCCAGTACTTC
once	TRBV23-1	TRBJ2-7	.	CASSQSLVSLGDYEQYF	TGCGCCAGCAGTCAATCTTTGGTAAGTCTCGGAGACTACGAGCAGTACTTC
.	TRBV27	TRBJ2-3	TRBD2	CASSLSSGLRTDTQYF	TGTGCCAGCAGTCTCTCTAGCGGGTTACGCACAGATACGCAGTATTTT
.	TRBV2	TRBJ2-5	.	CASRVGRQETQYF	TGTGCCAGCAGAGTAGGGAGACAAGAGACCCAGTACTTC
.	TRBV28	TRBJ2-7	TRBD2	CASSLYSGGRTEQYF	TGTGCCAGCAGTTTATATTCGGGCGGGAGAACCGAGCAGTACTTC
.	TRBV9	TRBJ1-4	.	CASSVGLKTNEKLFF	TGTGCCAGCAGCGTAGGACTGAAAACTAATGAAAAACTGTTTTTT
once	TRBV7-6	TRBJ1-4	.	CASSGRADVFEKLFF	TGTGCCAGCAGCGGGAGGGCGGATGTTTTTGAAAAACTGTTTTTT
.	TRBV27	TRBJ1-2	.	CASSLTTGDHYGYTF	TGTGCCAGCAGTTTAACGACAGGCGACCACTATGGCTACACCTTC